The 3 T cell receptor beta chains presented below share a single source sample, sequenced in a study of cytomegalovirus exposure and HLA in healthy donors (dated by TCRdb to 2016 to 2017). Library creation used the immunoSEQ multiplex PCR assay. For the multiplex PCR, a mixture combining 60 forward primers for TCR Vbeta segments and 13 reverse primers for TCR Jbeta segments was used. Entries here come from immuneACCESS through TCRdb and include only in-frame sequences with V and J called. Some clones fail to appear in such tables; in the studies checked, an unresolved V gene covers under half of the shortfall, and the cause of the remainder is unknown. The sample yields fewer than 200,000 clones; about 79% were counted once. The ten largest clones add up to 6.3% of the sample. Material for sequencing was PBMCs. The receptor source for this set is a man aged 35-49 years in good health and CMV-seropositive.

This chain links TRBV5-1 with TRBJ2-1; maybe TRBD2 (5 bases). The CDR3 totals 16 residues. The germline CDR1 and CDR2 sequences are SGHRS and YFSETQ. The germline V and J ends were trimmed by 0 bases and 5 bases, with 15 bases remaining between them. The CDR3 loop is CASSLAGIHSNNEQFF. CDR3 DNA sequence: TGCGCCAGCAGCTTGGCCGGGATACACTCAAACAATGAGCAGTTCTTC.

The chain recombines TRBV19 with TRBJ2-7; D unresolved. Germline V gene data show CDR1 as LNHDA and CDR2 as SQIVND (reference sequence). There are 13 residues in the CDR3. The V gene lost 6 bases and the J gene lost 0 bases, with 9 bases spanning the gap. CDR3 amino acids: CASRHGSSYEQYF. DNA of the CDR3: TGTGCCAGTAGACATGGCAGCTCCTACGAGCAGTACTTC.

This chain uses TRBV27 with TRBJ2-1; 7 bases map to TRBD2. CDR1 is MNHEY, CDR2 SMNVEV, per germline (reference sequence). The CDR3 has 14 amino acids. The trim removed 4 bases at V and 2 bases at J, leaving 2 bases unmatched. In nucleotides, the CDR3 is TGTGCCAGCAGTTCTAGCGGCCCCTACAATGAGCAGTTCTTC. It encodes CASSSSGPYNEQFF.